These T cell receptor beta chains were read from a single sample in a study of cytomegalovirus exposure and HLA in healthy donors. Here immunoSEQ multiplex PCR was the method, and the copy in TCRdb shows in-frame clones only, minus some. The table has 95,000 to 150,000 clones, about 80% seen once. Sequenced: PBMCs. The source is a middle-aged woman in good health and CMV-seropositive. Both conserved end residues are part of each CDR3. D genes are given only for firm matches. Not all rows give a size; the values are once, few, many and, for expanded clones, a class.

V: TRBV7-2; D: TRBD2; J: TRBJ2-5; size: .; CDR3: CASSLAGTSGTETQYF; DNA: TGTGCCAGCAGCTTAGCCGGGACTAGCGGGACCGAGACCCAGTACTTC
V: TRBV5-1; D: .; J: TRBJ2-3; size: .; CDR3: CASSLRRDGIVGDTQYF; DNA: TGCGCCAGCAGCTTGAGACGCGACGGGATCGTAGGAGATACGCAGTATTTT
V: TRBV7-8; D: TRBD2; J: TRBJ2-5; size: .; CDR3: CASSLTSGKQETQYF; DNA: TGTGCCAGCAGTTTGACTAGCGGAAAACAAGAGACCCAGTACTTC
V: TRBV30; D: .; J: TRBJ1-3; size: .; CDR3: CAWTPITGNTIYF; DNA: TGTGCCTGGACTCCTATCACTGGAAACACCATATATTTT
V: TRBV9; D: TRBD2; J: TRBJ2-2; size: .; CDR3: CASSVAPGLVMAGELFF; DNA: TGTGCCAGCAGCGTAGCCCCGGGACTAGTAATGGCCGGGGAGCTGTTTTTT
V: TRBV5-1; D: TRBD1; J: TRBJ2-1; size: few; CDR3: CASSSGTGGNEQFF; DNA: TGCGCCAGCAGCAGTGGGACAGGGGGGAATGAGCAGTTCTTC
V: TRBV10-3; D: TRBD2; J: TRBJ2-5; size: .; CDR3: CATGLAGGQETQYF; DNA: TGTGCCACTGGACTAGCGGGGGGCCAAGAGACCCAGTACTTC
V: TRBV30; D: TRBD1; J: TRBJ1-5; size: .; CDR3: CAWDRGQNSNQPQHF; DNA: TGTGCCTGGGACAGGGGGCAAAATAGCAATCAGCCCCAGCATTTT
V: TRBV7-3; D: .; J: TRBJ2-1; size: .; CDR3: CASSPQKGVYNEQFF; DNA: TGTGCCAGCAGCCCCCAAAAGGGGGTGTACAATGAGCAGTTCTTC
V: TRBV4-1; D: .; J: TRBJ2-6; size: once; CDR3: CASSPGVGANVLTF; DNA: TGCGCCAGCAGCCCAGGGGTTGGGGCCAACGTCCTGACTTTC
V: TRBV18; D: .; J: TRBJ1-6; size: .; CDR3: CASSSLQGENSPLHF; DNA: TGTGCCAGCTCATCGTTACAGGGAGAAAATTCACCCCTCCACTTT
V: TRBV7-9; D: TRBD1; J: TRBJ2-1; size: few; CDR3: CASSSGQGAYDEQFF; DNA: TGTGCCAGCAGCTCGGGACAGGGAGCCTACGATGAGCAGTTCTTC
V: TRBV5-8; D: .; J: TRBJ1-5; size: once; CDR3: CASRPRQASNQPQHF; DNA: TGTGCCAGCAGACCCAGACAGGCGAGCAATCAGCCCCAGCATTTT
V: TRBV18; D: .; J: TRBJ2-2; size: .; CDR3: CASSRTVNTGELFF; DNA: TGTGCCAGCTCACGGACAGTGAACACCGGGGAGCTGTTTTTT
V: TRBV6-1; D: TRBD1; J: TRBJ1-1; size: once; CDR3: CASRFTGEGAFF; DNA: TGTGCCAGTAGGTTTACAGGGGAAGGAGCTTTCTTT
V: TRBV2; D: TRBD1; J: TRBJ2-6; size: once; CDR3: CAIPRGTGGNWANVLTF; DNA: TGTGCCATCCCTCGTGGGACAGGGGGCAATTGGGCCAACGTCCTGACTTTC
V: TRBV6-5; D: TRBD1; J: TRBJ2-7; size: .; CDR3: CASSRSDRGSYEQYF; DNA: TGTGCCAGCAGCCGCTCCGACAGGGGTTCCTACGAGCAGTACTTC
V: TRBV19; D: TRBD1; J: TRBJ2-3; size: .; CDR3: CASSTTGGSTDTQYF; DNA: TGTGCCAGTAGTACGACAGGGGGAAGCACAGATACGCAGTATTTT
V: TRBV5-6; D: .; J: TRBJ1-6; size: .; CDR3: CASSSQGNSPLHF; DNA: TGTGCCAGCAGCTCCCAGGGGAATTCACCCCTCCACTTT